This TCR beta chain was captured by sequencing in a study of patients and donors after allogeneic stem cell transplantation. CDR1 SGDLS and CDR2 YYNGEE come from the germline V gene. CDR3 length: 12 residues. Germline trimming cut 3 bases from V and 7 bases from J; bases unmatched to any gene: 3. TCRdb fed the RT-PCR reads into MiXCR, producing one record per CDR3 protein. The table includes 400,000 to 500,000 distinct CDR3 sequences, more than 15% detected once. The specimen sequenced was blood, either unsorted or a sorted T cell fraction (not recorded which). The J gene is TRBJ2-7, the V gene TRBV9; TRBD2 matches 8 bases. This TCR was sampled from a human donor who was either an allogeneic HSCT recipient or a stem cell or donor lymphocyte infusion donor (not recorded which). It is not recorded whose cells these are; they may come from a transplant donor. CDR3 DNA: TGTGCCAGCAGCGGGACTAGCAGTGAGCAGTACTTC. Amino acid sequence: CASSGTSSEQYF.